The 8 T cell receptor beta chains presented below share a single source sample, sequenced in a study of blood T cell repertoires in COVID-19. Method: immunoSEQ multiplex PCR; TCRdb's copy keeps in-frame clones and lacks some. The data hold fewer than 130,000 clones, with around 87% observed a single time. What was sequenced was peripheral blood. Receptor source: a woman of 80 years or more with acute or convalescent COVID-19.

J is TRBJ2-7 and V is TRBV6-5; 8 nucleotides match TRBD1. CDR1 is MNHEY, CDR2 SVGAGI, per germline. The CDR3 spans 15 residues. V lost 5 bases, J lost 0 bases, and 6 bases stayed unmatched. The CDR3 sequence is CASSTTGEFSYEQYF. The CDR3, as DNA: TGTGCCAGCAGTACGACAGGGGAGTTCTCCTACGAGCAGTACTTC.

V gene TRBV6-5 combines with J gene TRBJ2-2; 7 bases are a match to TRBD2. Germline CDR1 MNHEY, CDR2 SVGAGI. J lost 6 bases, V lost 7 bases, and 5 bases had no gene match. The CDR3 loop spans 13 amino acids. CDR3 sequence: CASNKGGAGELFF. Written as DNA, the CDR3 is TGTGCCAGCAATAAGGGAGGGGCCGGGGAGCTGTTTTTT.

This clone was seen more than once but under ten times. A junction boundary mismatches the germline segment, possibly from a read error. V and J are TRBV7-9 and TRBJ1-1, with 7 positions matching TRBD1. There are 11 residues in the CDR3. Germline loops: CDR1 SEHNR, CDR2 FQNEAQ (reference sequence). CDR3 in DNA: TGTGCCAGCAGCTTATGGGGACAGCAGACTTTT. This codes for CASSLWGQQTF.

The rearrangement links TRBV12-3 or TRBV12-4 to TRBJ1-5, with D maybe TRBD1 (5 bases). Trimming took off 5 bases at V and 6 bases at J, with 8 bases between the two ends. This CDR3 has 12 amino acids. CDR3 nucleotides: TGTGCCAGCAGTCTTAGGGGTCAGCCCCAGCATTTT. Protein sequence: CASSLRGQPQHF.

The chain recombines TRBV10-3 with TRBJ1-2, with a weak D call TRBD1 (6 bases). The germline CDR1 and CDR2 sequences are ENHRY and SYGVKD. The CDR3 consists of 14 residues. The V end was cut by 4 bases, the J end by 4 bases, with 13 bases between. The chain's CDR3 is CAISVEQGLYGYTF. DNA of the CDR3: TGTGCCATCAGTGTGGAACAGGGCCTCTATGGCTACACCTTC.

The rearrangement links TRBV13 to TRBJ2-7, with 11 bases aligning to TRBD2. V gave up 5 bases and J gave up 9 bases; unmatched junction bases: 12. The CDR3 consists of 15 residues. The germline CDR1 and CDR2 sequences are PRHDT and FYEKMQ (reference sequence). CDR3 residues: CASSPRLAGGRVQYF. The CDR3 nucleotides are TGTGCCAGCAGCCCTAGGCTAGCGGGGGGTAGGGTGCAGTACTTC.

The chain joins TRBV7-2 to TRBJ2-7; 13 bases align to TRBD2. This CDR3 has 17 amino acids. Germline CDR1 is SGHTA and CDR2 is FQGNSA. J was trimmed by 2 bases and V by 5 bases; bases with no gene match: 9. CDR3 nucleotide sequence: TGTGCCAGCAGCCCATTTCCGGGACTAGCGGGGACCTACGAGCAGTACTTC. Encoded protein: CASSPFPGLAGTYEQYF.

The chain carries TRBV24-1 and TRBJ2-5; D may be TRBD2 (5 bases). Trimming took off 4 bases at V and 1 base at J, with 15 bases between the two ends. Per the germline V gene, CDR1 is KGHDR and CDR2 is SFDVKD. The CDR3 length is 16 residues. The DNA for the CDR3 is TGTGCCACCAGTGAACCCCGTCCGGGAATCCAAGAGACCCAGTACTTC. It codes for CATSEPRPGIQETQYF.